One and the same sample provided the 11 T cell receptor beta chains below, sequenced in a study of blood T cell repertoires in COVID-19. The protocol was immunoSEQ multiplex PCR, while the TCRdb copy is restricted to in-frame clones and leaves out a portion. In the table there are over 200,000 clones, about 85% of which are singletons. The sequencing input was peripheral blood. Receptor source: a woman aged 18-30 years who had recovered from COVID-19.

V gene TRBV12-3 or TRBV12-4 combines with J gene TRBJ1-1; the match to TRBD1 covers 9 bases. This CDR3 comprises 13 residues. Germline trimming cut 6 bases from V and 10 bases from J; bases unmatched to any gene: 9. CDR3: CASRPQGAEGAFF. The CDR3 nucleotides are TGTGCCAGCAGACCACAGGGGGCCGAGGGAGCTTTCTTT.

V usage is TRBV7-6 and J usage is TRBJ2-2; tentative D call: TRBD1 (6 bases). Trimming removed 2 bases at V and 3 bases at J, with 13 bases between. CDR1 is SGHVS, CDR2 FNYEAQ, per germline. The CDR3 length is 16 residues. CDR3 in DNA: TGTGCCAGCAGCTTACTACAGGGATCTTACACCGGGGAGCTGTTTTTT. Translated, it gives CASSLLQGSYTGELFF.

V and J are TRBV13 and TRBJ1-5; D is unresolved. The germline V gene has CDR1 PRHDT and CDR2 FYEKMQ (reference sequence). The CDR3 is made up of 15 amino acids. V was pared by 0 bases and J by 1 base, with 7 bases between. The CDR3 region is CASSLGTGSNQPQHF. The DNA of the CDR3 is TGTGCCAGCAGCTTAGGGACTGGGAGCAATCAGCCCCAGCATTTT.

The chain carries TRBV2 and TRBJ1-2; possible D gene TRBD1, 5 bases. Per the germline V gene, CDR1 is SNHLY and CDR2 is FYNNEI. This CDR3 comprises 13 residues. Trimming left V 6 bases short and J 3 bases short, with 11 bases between. CDR3 sequence: CASRPGVDYGYTF. Here the CDR3 DNA reads TGTGCCAGCAGACCGGGGGTAGACTATGGCTACACCTTC.

A few counts support this clone. CDR3 sequence reads: CASSPDRGRYTEAFF. CDR3 DNA: TGTGCCAGCAGCCCAGACAGGGGAAGGTATACTGAAGCTTTCTTT. This chain joins TRBV4-2 and TRBJ1-1, with 8 nucleotides matching TRBD1. This CDR3 comprises 15 residues. The V gene end was trimmed by 4 bases and the J gene end by 5 bases; junction bases not matched to a gene: 9. Per germline, CDR1 LGHNA and CDR2 YNFKEQ.

V and J are TRBV18 and TRBJ1-5, with a possible D match to TRBD1 (5 bases). V was clipped by 2 bases and J by 3 bases, with 14 bases between them. Looked up from germline, CDR1 is KGHSH and CDR2 is LQKENI. The length of the CDR3 is 16 residues. CDR3 sequence reads: CASSPGWVDNNQPQHF. In DNA form, the CDR3 reads TGTGCCAGCTCACCAGGGTGGGTGGACAACAATCAGCCCCAGCATTTT.

This clone has just one count. The J gene is TRBJ2-5, the V gene TRBV14; TRBD2 matches at 13 bases. The CDR3 is made up of 17 amino acids. The germline V gene has CDR1 SGHDN and CDR2 FVKESK. V dropped 1 base and J dropped 5; count of bases not matched to a gene: 7. The CDR3 DNA reads TGTGCCAGCAGCCAAGGGAGGACTAGCGGGAGAATCGAGACCCAGTACTTC. The encoded protein is CASSQGRTSGRIETQYF.

The V and J genes are TRBV4-1 and TRBJ2-5; TRBD2 agrees at 10 bases. V gave up 0 bases and J gave up 3 bases; unmatched junction bases: 7. The V gene's germline CDR1 is MGHRA and CDR2 YSYEKL. This CDR3 has 17 residues. CDR3 coding DNA: TGCGCCAGCAGCCAAGACGCCCTAGCGGGAGTTGAAGAGACCCAGTACTTC. Protein product: CASSQDALAGVEETQYF.

In DNA form, the CDR3 reads TGTGCCAGCAGCTCCCCGGGACTAGCGGCGTACGAGCAGTACTTC. Its translation is CASSSPGLAAYEQYF. V gene TRBV7-3 combines with J gene TRBJ2-7; TRBD2 matches at 11 bases. The CDR3 consists of 15 residues. V shed 4 bases and J 4 bases; nucleotides not matched to a gene: 6. Germline CDR1 SGHTA, CDR2 FQGTGA.

This rearrangement joins TRBV14 to TRBJ2-1; 7 bases are a match to TRBD2. Per the germline V gene, CDR1 is SGHDN and CDR2 is FVKESK. V lost 6 bases, J lost 0 bases, and 2 bases stayed unmatched. This CDR3 is built from 14 residues. The CDR3 reads CASRPGGSYNEQFF. In nucleotides, the CDR3 is TGTGCCAGCAGACCGGGAGGCTCCTACAATGAGCAGTTCTTC.

The chain uses TRBV4-3 and TRBJ2-2, with 7 nucleotides matching TRBD2. CDR3 length equals 18 residues. Germline lookup yields CDR1 LGHNA and CDR2 YSLEER. The ends lost 0 bases at V and 0 bases at J; junction bases unmatched: 7. The CDR3 reads CASSQDRMLAANTGELFF. CDR3 in DNA: TGCGCCAGCAGCCAAGATCGTATGCTAGCGGCGAACACCGGGGAGCTGTTTTTT.